The rows below give T cell receptor beta chains drawn from one sample of a study of tumor-infiltrating lymphocytes in localized non-small cell lung cancer. Libraries were prepared by immunoSEQ multiplex PCR; TCRdb keeps only in-frame clonotypes and omits some of them. The sample has some 13,000 clones, 74% seen once. The source material was uninvolved lung tissue not adjacent to the tumor. Receptors originate from a human donor with non-small cell lung cancer. Both conserved end residues are trimmed from each CDR3.

TRBV5-6	TRBJ1-1	ASSLGEQRLSGTEAF
TRBV28	TRBJ1-5	ASSFVRGRSNQPQH
TRBV20-1	TRBJ1-2	SARDLPTDT
TRBV19	TRBJ2-7	ASSPLKAGASYEQY
TRBV7-6	TRBJ2-7	ASSPEGQTEQY
TRBV30	TRBJ1-1	AWGVGNEAF
TRBV10-2	TRBJ2-1	ASSRSSGRQYNEQF
TRBV7-9	TRBJ2-1	ASSLQLASGDNEQF
TRBV9	TRBJ2-7	ASSATGRGSGSIHEQY
TRBV6-1	TRBJ2-3	ASRDSPYADTQY
TRBV5-1	TRBJ2-7	ASSLVSGGGYEQY
TRBV10-3	TRBJ1-2	ASSTRQGADYGYT
TRBV6-6	TRBJ2-5	ASSPRVETQY
TRBV6-6	TRBJ2-7	ASSKDSTYEQY
TRBV7-2	TRBJ2-1	ASSRGLGGEQF
TRBV6-1	TRBJ2-6	ASSEGFSGANVLT
TRBV5-6	TRBJ2-1	ASSLQASGNEQF
TRBV6-1	TRBJ2-1	ASSEGTGEVNEQF
TRBV6-5	TRBJ1-5	ATSPRGYSNQPQH
TRBV6-5	TRBJ2-5	ASGRAGQETQY
TRBV11-2	TRBJ2-1	ASSVGGYNEQF
TRBV19	TRBJ2-7	ASRMTGGQIFEQY
TRBV2	TRBJ1-6	ASRGGTANSSPLH
TRBV2	TRBJ2-5	ASSWTSGVQETQY
TRBV23-1	TRBJ1-2	ASSQGAKGAKCYGYT
TRBV30	TRBJ1-6	AWSANSPLH
TRBV5-4	TRBJ2-3	ASSLYGSDTQY
TRBV5-1	TRBJ2-1	ASQDRQGPDEQF
TRBV27	TRBJ2-3	ASSLGGRSTDTQY
TRBV28	TRBJ2-1	ATSGLAGGDEQF
TRBV5-1	TRBJ2-7	ASSSNPGLGAYEQY
TRBV2	TRBJ1-5	ASDLGSGAQPQH
TRBV7-7	TRBJ1-1	ASSPTANTEAF
TRBV10-3	TRBJ2-7	AISESTESYEQY
TRBV6-6	TRBJ1-6	ASFANRGNSPLH
TRBV5-1	TRBJ2-1	ASSFEGADYNEQF
TRBV7-8	TRBJ1-2	ASSKQGSANYGYT
TRBV9	TRBJ1-2	ASSALPPPKDRGYGYT
TRBV7-2	TRBJ1-1	ASSPTVGSSEAF
TRBV6-1	TRBJ1-1	ASSEGHWNTEAF
TRBV5-1	TRBJ1-1	ASSSATGGWTEAF
TRBV5-8	TRBJ2-7	ASSSDSYEQY
TRBV6-1	TRBJ1-5	ASSEGPPVSNQPQH
TRBV6-1	TRBJ1-2	ASSEGQGRT
TRBV9	TRBJ2-5	ASSVVTGRTETQY
TRBV7-9	TRBJ1-1	ASSRDREAF
TRBV4-3	TRBJ2-7	ASSQDSVSYEQY
TRBV13	TRBJ2-7	ASSSRSRHYEQY
TRBV5-1	TRBJ2-1	ASSWGLAGGSIYNEQF
TRBV28	TRBJ1-6	ASTAPRGPLH
TRBV5-6	TRBJ1-2	ASSFKSGYT
TRBV7-6	TRBJ2-3	ASSTHTTDTQY
TRBV5-1	TRBJ2-5	ASSFGRGQEAQY